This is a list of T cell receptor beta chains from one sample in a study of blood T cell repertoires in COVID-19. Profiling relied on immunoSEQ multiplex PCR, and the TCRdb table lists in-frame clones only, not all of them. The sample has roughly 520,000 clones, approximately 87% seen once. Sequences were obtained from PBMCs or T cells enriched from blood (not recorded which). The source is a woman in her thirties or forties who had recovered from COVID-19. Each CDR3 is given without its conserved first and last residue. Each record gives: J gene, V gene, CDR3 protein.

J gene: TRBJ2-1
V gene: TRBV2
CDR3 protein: ASRQTSVNYNEQF

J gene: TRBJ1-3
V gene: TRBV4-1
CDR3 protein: ASSQGREGNTIY

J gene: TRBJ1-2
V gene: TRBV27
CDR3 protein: ASSLTGSGGYT

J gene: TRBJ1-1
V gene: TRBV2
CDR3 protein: ASSELGAFLNTEAF

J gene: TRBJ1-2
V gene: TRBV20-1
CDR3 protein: SAGEDYGYT

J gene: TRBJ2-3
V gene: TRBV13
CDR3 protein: ASSLEASGSEGDTQY

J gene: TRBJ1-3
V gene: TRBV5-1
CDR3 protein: ASSSGTFGNTIY

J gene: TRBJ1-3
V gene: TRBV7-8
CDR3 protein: ASSYGTRPNTIY

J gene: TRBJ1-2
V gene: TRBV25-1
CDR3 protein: ASRSQGSYGYT

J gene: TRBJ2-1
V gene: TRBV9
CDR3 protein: ASSTPGQGIYNEQF

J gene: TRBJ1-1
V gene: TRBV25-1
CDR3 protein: ASSGYSLTEAF

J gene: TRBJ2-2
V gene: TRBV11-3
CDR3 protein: ASSLGVGLADTGELF

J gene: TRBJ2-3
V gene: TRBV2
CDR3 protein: ASNPEGGRTDTQY

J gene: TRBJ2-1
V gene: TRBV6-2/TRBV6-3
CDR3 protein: ASSLSSYNEQF

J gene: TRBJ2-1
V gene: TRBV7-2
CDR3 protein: ASSLGHRGRGNEQF

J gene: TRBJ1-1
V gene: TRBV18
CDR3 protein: ASSPQPKGRNTEAF

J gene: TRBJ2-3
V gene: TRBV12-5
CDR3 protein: ASGLGVAGEADTQY

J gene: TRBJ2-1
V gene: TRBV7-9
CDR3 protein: ASSPGRLREKYNEQF

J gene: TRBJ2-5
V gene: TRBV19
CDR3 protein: ASSIDPNRAGTQY

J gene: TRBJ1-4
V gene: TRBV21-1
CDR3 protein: ASSPSSHSNEKLF

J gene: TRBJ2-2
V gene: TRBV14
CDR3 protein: ASSQEVTWNTGELF

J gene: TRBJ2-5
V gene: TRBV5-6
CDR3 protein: ASGGGSQETQY

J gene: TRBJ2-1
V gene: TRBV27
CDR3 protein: ASSLVSGMPYNEQF

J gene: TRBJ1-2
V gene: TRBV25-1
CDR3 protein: ASSEPSGGQGNYGYT

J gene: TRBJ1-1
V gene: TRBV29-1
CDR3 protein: SVYKQGRGTEAF

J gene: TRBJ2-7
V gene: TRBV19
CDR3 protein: ASSMWREGLDEQY

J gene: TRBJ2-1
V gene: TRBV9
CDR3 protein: ASSVETYTLSEQF

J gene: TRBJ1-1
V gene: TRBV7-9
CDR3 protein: ASSLVSEAF

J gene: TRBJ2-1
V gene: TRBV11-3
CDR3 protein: ASSLDGGQGGISYNEQF

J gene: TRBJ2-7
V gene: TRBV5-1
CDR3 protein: ASSRDREYEQY

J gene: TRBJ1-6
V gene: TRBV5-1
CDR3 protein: ASGEGHYNSPLH

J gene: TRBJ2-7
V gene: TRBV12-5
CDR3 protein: ASAPLWGGSYEQY

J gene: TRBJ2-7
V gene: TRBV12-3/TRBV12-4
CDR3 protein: ASRGQGSYEQY

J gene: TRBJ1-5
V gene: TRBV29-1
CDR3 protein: SVEVQSGQPQH

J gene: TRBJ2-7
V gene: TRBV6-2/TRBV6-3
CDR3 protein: ASSYVGVLYEQY

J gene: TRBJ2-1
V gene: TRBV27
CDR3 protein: ASSLFVAGMNEQF

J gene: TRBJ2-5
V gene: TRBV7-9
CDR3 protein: ASSLVVRIETQY

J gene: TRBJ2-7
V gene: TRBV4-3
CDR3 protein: ASSQKSLAAYEQY

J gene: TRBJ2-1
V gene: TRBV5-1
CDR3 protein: ASSLGQEYNEQF

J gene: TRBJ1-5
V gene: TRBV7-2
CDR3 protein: ASSLAGGVNNQPQH

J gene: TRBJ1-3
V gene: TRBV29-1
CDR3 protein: SVSAGWENTIY

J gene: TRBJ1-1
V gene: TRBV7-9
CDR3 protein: ASSLTGLKTEAF

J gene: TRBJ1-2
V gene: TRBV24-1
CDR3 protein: ATSDFDSYGYT

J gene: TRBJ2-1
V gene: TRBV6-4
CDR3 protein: ASSDEGDTGNEQF

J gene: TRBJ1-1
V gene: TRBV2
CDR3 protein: ASSEEMGPFMNTEAF

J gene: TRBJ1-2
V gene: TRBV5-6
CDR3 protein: ASSFRTGGRYGYT

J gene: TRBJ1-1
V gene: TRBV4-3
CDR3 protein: ASSPQVAGVNTEAF

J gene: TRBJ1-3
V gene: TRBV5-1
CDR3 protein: ASSFRGAKGNTIY

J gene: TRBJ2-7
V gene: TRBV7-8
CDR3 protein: ASSFNQDIYEQY

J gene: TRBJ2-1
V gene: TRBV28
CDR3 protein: ASIPGGSGRGQF

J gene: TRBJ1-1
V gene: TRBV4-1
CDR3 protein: ASSPDRDTEAF

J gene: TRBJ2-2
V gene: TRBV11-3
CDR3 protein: ASSQVIRTGGTGELF

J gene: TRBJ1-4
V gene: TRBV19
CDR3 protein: ASSIGSGEKLF

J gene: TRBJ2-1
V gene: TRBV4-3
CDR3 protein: ASSPKALSSGSYNEQF

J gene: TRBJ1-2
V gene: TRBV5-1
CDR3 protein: ASRTGEDGYT